Only a few counts were recorded for the clone carrying this T cell receptor beta chain. Its antigen remains unknown. This record belongs to a study of naive and memory T cell subsets. Study findings and constraints: Expression changes during T cell differentiation may affect RNA-based TCR counts.

The beta constant-region primer was an equimolar mix of two oligonucleotides covering TRBC1 and TRBC2. The ligated cDNA underwent four PCR rounds using SP2 and nested alpha and beta constant-region primers. TCRdb passed the UMI-ligation and nested PCR reads through MiXCR, listing each CDR3 protein once. The sample yields about 120,000 distinct CDR3 sequences, 36% seen once. Trimming took off 2 bases at V and 1 base at J, with 9 bases between the two ends. The CDR3 covers 15 residues. This clonotype was sampled from a human donor in good health. The sample consisted of central memory CD4+ T cells from blood. The rearrangement links TRBV12-3 or TRBV12-4 to TRBJ1-5; D is perhaps TRBD1 (5 bases). CDR3 nucleotides: TGTGCCAGCAGTTTACAGGGAAGCAGCAATCAGCCCCAGCATTTT. Protein: CASSLQGSSNQPQHF.